This entry describes one T cell receptor beta chain. As yet, its antigen is unknown. The data stem from a study of blood T cells in healthy people across ages. Study-level findings and limits: TCR beta diversity, measured per million T cells, fell in a roughly linear way with age.

The V gene's germline CDR1 is SNHLY and CDR2 FYNNEI. The CDR3 is 13 amino acids. The germline V and J ends were trimmed by 5 bases and 4 bases, with 11 bases remaining between them. Next came a second PCR, run for about 7 to 12 cycles, which used a sample-barcoded 5' primer along with a J-beta primer mix. MiXCR was run by TCRdb on the 5' RACE reads, yielding one entry per CDR3 protein. The sample has about 1.1 million distinct CDR3 sequences, roughly two fifths seen once. Sequencing input: blood. The V call is TRBV2, the J call TRBJ1-2; D gene uncertain. This receptor was identified in a man in his late teens or twenties in good health. The CDR3 bases are TGTGCCAGCAGTTCCACCCTCAGCTATGGCTACACCTTC. It codes for CASSSTLSYGYTF. Drawing the rest from reference TRBV2 and TRBJ1-2, the complete variable domain is EPEVTQTPSHQVTQMGQEVILRCVPISNHLYFYWYRQILGQKVEFLVSFYNNEISEKSEIFDDQFSVERPDGSNFTLKIRSTKLEDSAMYFCASSSTLSYGYTFGSGTRLTVV.